Sequencing of this TCR beta chain was carried out in a study of blood T cell repertoires in COVID-19 (dated by TCRdb to the early 2020s). With regard to the full study: Samples from collaborators originated in the United States, Italy and Spain and spanned both the acute and convalescent phases of COVID-19. The prospective study material was composed of cDNA or gDNA derived from T cells, B-cell-depleted T cells, or PBMCs. Subjects who had been exposed to COVID-19, were actively infected with it, or had recovered from it provided the deeply sampled blood TCRbeta repertoires that made up the dataset. The repertoires were made available in a free public database intended to serve as a resource for research on the immune response to SARS-CoV-2. The samples were drawn from the first 160 participants of the ongoing ImmuneRACE study and from 950 to 1,500 subjects provided by 6 global collaborators. Nearly every sample came with metadata listing a de-identified subject ID, COVID-19 status, age in years and sex. Where available, HLA class I and class II types were taken from metadata supplied by the sample provider and were not determined by assay-based typing.

TCRbeta CDR3 regions were amplified from genomic DNA by means of the immunoSEQ Assay, a bias-controlled multiplex PCR. In the authors' own workflow: The number of nucleated cells in each sample was estimated by amplification of reference gene primers within the assay. To quantify the absolute abundance of each unique TCRbeta CDR3 rearrangement, sequence reads were collapsed and filtered. For each sample, productive Simpson clonality was calculated by taking the square root of Simpson's diversity index across productive rearrangements. As stored in TCRdb, this immuneACCESS dataset retains in-frame rearrangements with V and J assigned. A fraction of the clones does not appear; measured against another copy, unresolved V genes explain less than half of the discrepancy, and the remainder lacks a known reason. V and J calls and clone size are copied from that table; D and trimming were computed from the DNA. Recorded for this sample are 150,000 or so clones; about 79% of them occurred a single time. Of the sample, about 3% is held by the ten largest clones.

Points the paper makes about the study in general: The amount of clinical and demographic metadata varied by source and participant and was provided uncurated.

This clone was seen only once. What this receptor recognizes is not known. No qualities accompany the bases; no much larger clone lies one base away. From cysteine to phenylalanine, the CDR3 is 14 amino acids long. Only the CDR3 region is kept as DNA, spanning 42 bases read in frame from base 1. The germline V gene (reference sequence) supplies CDR1 SGHKS and CDR2 YYEKEE. V is pruned by 6 bases and J by 6 bases, leaving 11 bases of the junction without a gene match. Whole blood was collected in K2EDTA tubes by collaborating institutions according to the institutions' own protocols. For TCRbeta analysis, collaborator samples were shipped as frozen whole blood, as isolated PBMCs, or as DNA extracted from either sample type.

This TCR came from a woman over 75 with acute or convalescent COVID-19. What was sequenced was peripheral blood. The chain is encoded by TRBV5-5 joined to TRBJ1-1; 7 of the junction bases match TRBD1. The CDR3 amino acid sequence is: CASIKTQGIPEAFF. The nucleotide sequence is TGTGCCAGCATCAAAACACAGGGGATCCCTGAAGCTTTCTTT.